This T cell receptor (beta chain) was recorded in a study of blood T cell repertoires in COVID-19. Study details: Donors in the United States, Italy and Spain gave samples during acute or convalescent COVID-19. PBMCs, B-cell-depleted T cells, or T cells were the source of the cDNA or gDNA that made up the material.

Per the original methods: From reference gene primer amplification, estimates of nucleated cell counts were derived. Clones were sequenced by immunoSEQ multiplex PCR, and TCRdb holds only the in-frame ones, with some missing. From that table come the V and J calls and clone size; the DNA was used to work out D and trimming. The table lists about 170,000 clones, around four fifths of them singletons, with 15% to 20% in the top ten. Trimming removed 6 bases from V and 2 bases from J; junction bases left unmatched: 8. Germline V CDR1 and CDR2: LNHDA, SQIVND (reference sequence). The CDR3 loop spans 16 amino acids.

The sample consisted of peripheral blood. The TCR sequence derives from a woman in her 70s who had recovered from COVID-19. V is TRBV19 and J is TRBJ2-7, with 12 bases identical to TRBD1. The CDR3 DNA sequence: TGTGCCAGTAGCTTAGGCGGGACAGGGGGCCCCTACGAGCAGTACTTC. Translated: CASSLGGTGGPYEQYF.